This entry lists 30 T cell receptor beta chains sequenced from one sample in a study of T cells in Graves' hyperthyroidism and ophthalmopathy. Researchers took RNA transcripts and amplified the TCR beta CDR3 regions from them. First-round RT-PCR with HTBI primers amplified the TCR CDR3 region. MiXCR, run by TCRdb on the multiplex PCR reads, gives a single entry per CDR3 protein. Of some 530,000 distinct CDR3 sequences listed, roughly 23% are singletons. The sequencing input was blood. Receptors originate from a woman aged 70 to 79 with Graves' ophthalmopathy.

This clonotype was detected a few times. The chain is built from TRBV9 and TRBJ2-7; D is undetermined. Trimming removed 0 bases from V and 4 bases from J, with 8 bases in between. The CDR3 is 13 amino acids. Germline CDR1 is SGDLS and CDR2 is YYNGEE. CDR3: CASSVGIRYEQYF. The CDR3 DNA sequence: TGTGCCAGCAGCGTAGGTATCAGGTACGAGCAGTACTTC.

This chain joins TRBV7-3 and TRBJ2-1, with no clear D. CDR3 length: 15 amino acids. Trimming removed 5 bases from V and 6 bases from J, with 17 bases in between. Germline V gene data show CDR1 as SGHTA and CDR2 as FQGTGA. In DNA form, the CDR3 reads TGTGCCAGCAGCATCGGACGCCTCGGCCCCAATGAGCAGTTCTTC. Protein product: CASSIGRLGPNEQFF.

This clonotype has a single count. The chain joins TRBV18 to TRBJ2-7; the D gene is possibly TRBD1 (5 bases). The CDR3 runs to 13 residues. V dropped 4 bases and J dropped 6 bases, with 13 bases sitting between them. Germline CDR1 reads KGHSH; CDR2 reads LQKENI. The CDR3 here is CASSQDSRGEQYF. The CDR3 nucleotides read TGTGCCAGCTCACAAGACAGCCGAGGCGAGCAGTACTTC.

This chain uses TRBV10-3 with TRBJ2-7, with TRBD1 identical over 7 bases. CDR1 and CDR2 (germline): ENHRY, SYGVKD. Trimming at V came to 3 bases and at J to 3 bases, leaving 8 bases not matched to a gene. This CDR3 spans 15 amino acids. The CDR3 region is CAISEATTGDYEQYF. DNA for the CDR3: TGTGCCATCAGTGAAGCGACCACAGGGGACTACGAGCAGTACTTC.

Only a few counts were recorded for this clonotype. The chain is built from TRBV12-3 or TRBV12-4 and TRBJ1-2; possibly TRBD1 for D (6 bases). Trimming shortened V by 5 bases and J by 5 bases, and 12 bases separated the two germline ends. The CDR3 consists of 13 residues. The chain's CDR3 is CASSRGLGYGYTF. The CDR3, as DNA: TGTGCCAGCAGTAGGGGGTTAGGGTATGGCTACACCTTC.

As concerns this clonotype: Relative to the germline gene, one junction end is altered; a read error may explain this. The gene calls are TRBV12-3 or TRBV12-4 and TRBJ1-5; a weak D match, TRBD1 (5 bases). The CDR3 loop spans 15 amino acids. DNA of the CDR3: TGTACCAGCAGTGCCGGGACTTTTAGCAATCAGCCCCAGCATTTT. This gives the protein CTSSAGTFSNQPQHF.

The V call is TRBV20-1, the J call TRBJ2-1, with D unresolved. Germline V CDR1 and CDR2: DFQATT, SNEGSKA (reference sequence). The CDR3 sequence is 15 residues long. V lost 3 bases to trimming and J lost 2 bases, with 14 bases between them. The CDR3 here is CSARNRQSPYNEQFF. The CDR3, as DNA: TGCAGTGCTAGGAACCGGCAGTCGCCCTACAATGAGCAGTTCTTC.

The rearrangement links TRBV6-5 to TRBJ2-7; perhaps TRBD1 as D (5 bases). Trimming removed 7 bases at V and 1 base at J, with 20 bases between. This CDR3 has 16 amino acids. Germline CDR1 reads MNHEY; CDR2 reads SVGAGI. The CDR3, as DNA: TGTGCCAGCAATTCGGACACCCGTTTTCCGTCCTACGAGCAGTACTTC. Translated, it gives CASNSDTRFPSYEQYF.

This clonotype was counted between two and nine times. The rearrangement uses TRBV5-1 and TRBJ2-7; D remains unclear. Germline CDR1 reads SGHRS; CDR2 reads YFSETQ. Trimming took 4 bases from V and 5 from J, leaving 13 bases between them. This CDR3 spans 13 amino acids. This chain's CDR3 is CASSSPGFDEQYF. For the CDR3, the DNA is TGCGCCAGCAGCAGTCCCGGTTTCGACGAGCAGTACTTC.

This chain links TRBV20-1 with TRBJ2-2, with 11 bases fitting TRBD1. This CDR3 comprises 15 residues. In germline, CDR1 is DFQATT, CDR2 SNEGSKA (reference sequence). With V trimmed by 3 bases and J by 6 bases, 6 bases remained unmatched. The CDR3 DNA sequence: TGCAGTGCTAGGGCCGGGACAGGGGGGCCCGGGGAGCTGTTTTTT. Its translation is CSARAGTGGPGELFF.

The table lists this clonotype with a few counts. This chain connects TRBV7-8 to TRBJ2-5, with D possibly being TRBD1 (6 bases). Trimming stripped 5 bases from V and 2 bases from J, with 15 bases between. CDR1 is SGHVS and CDR2 is FQNEAQ in the germline V gene. The CDR3 spans 15 residues. CDR3 in amino acids: CASSALVGTQETQYF. The CDR3 nucleotides read TGTGCCAGCAGCGCCCTTGTGGGGACACAAGAGACCCAGTACTTC.

This clonotype was found a few times. The CDR3 protein is CASSLFPRVPPYEQYF. As DNA, the CDR3 is TGCGCCAGCAGCTTGTTCCCTCGGGTGCCTCCCTACGAGCAGTACTTC. This sequence joins TRBV5-1 and TRBJ2-7; no clear D. The CDR3 runs 16 residues. V lost 1 base to trimming and J lost 2 bases, with 16 bases between them. Germline V gene sequence: CDR1 SGHRS, CDR2 YFSETQ.

This clonotype was picked up a small number of times. The genes are TRBV6-6 and TRBJ1-4; 9 bases map to TRBD1. Germline CDR1 MNHNY, CDR2 SVGAGI (reference sequence). Trimming took 2 bases from V and 4 from J; bases not matched to a gene: 5. This CDR3 region has 16 residues. The DNA for the CDR3 is TGTGCCAGCAGTTACGGGGGACAGGGACGTAATGAAAAACTGTTTTTT. Amino acids: CASSYGGQGRNEKLFF.

This clonotype was seen at least ten times. J is TRBJ1-5 and V is TRBV28; TRBD1 matches at 8 bases. Germline loops: CDR1 MDHEN, CDR2 SYDVKM. With V trimmed by 5 bases and J by 7 bases, 13 bases remained unmatched. The CDR3 totals 16 residues. CDR3 DNA: TGTGCCAGCAGTCCCCTACCGCAGGGGGCGAGCCAGCCCCAGCATTTT. This sequence encodes CASSPLPQGASQPQHF.

This clonotype was seen many times. This chain uses TRBV2 with TRBJ1-2; no reliable D call. The V end was cut by 6 bases, the J end by 5 bases, with 13 bases between. The CDR3 loop spans 13 amino acids. The germline V gene has CDR1 SNHLY and CDR2 FYNNEI. As DNA, the CDR3 is TGTGCCAGCAGGAAGAGTGCAGATTATGGCTACACCTTC. Protein: CASRKSADYGYTF.

This clonotype was recorded many times. The rearrangement uses TRBV7-8 and TRBJ2-5; D remains ambiguous. The CDR3 has 16 residues. V was shortened by 2 bases and J by 0 bases, with 13 bases between the two germline ends. CDR1 and CDR2 from the germline V gene are SGHVS and FQNEAQ. The CDR3 region is CASSLRRAANQETQYF. CDR3 bases: TGTGCCAGCAGCTTAAGACGGGCAGCGAACCAAGAGACCCAGTACTTC.

A few counts support this clonotype. The rearrangement joins TRBV3-1 to TRBJ2-5, with unresolved D. CDR1 LGHDT and CDR2 YNNKEL come from the germline V gene (reference sequence). CDR3 length equals 15 residues. V was clipped by 4 bases and J by 2 bases, with 14 bases between them. The CDR3 loop reads CASSPLGSNQETQYF. The DNA for the CDR3 is TGTGCCAGCAGCCCCCTTGGCTCGAATCAAGAGACCCAGTACTTC.

This clonotype was recorded a few times. The chain couples TRBV19 to TRBJ1-2; D remains ambiguous. This CDR3 region has 14 residues. The germline CDR1 and CDR2 sequences are LNHDA and SQIVND (reference sequence). Trimming left V 1 base short and J 4 bases short, with 10 bases between. The CDR3 sequence is CASSIGQESYGYTF. The CDR3 region has the DNA TGTGCCAGTAGTATAGGCCAAGAATCCTATGGCTACACCTTC.

Many counts were recorded for this clonotype. V usage is TRBV27 and J usage is TRBJ1-2; no firm D call. Trimming shortened V by 2 bases and J by 1 base, and 5 bases separated the two germline ends. The CDR3 spans 13 residues. Germline V gene data show CDR1 as MNHEY and CDR2 as SMNVEV (reference sequence). The chain's CDR3 is CASSLGRNYGYTF. Written as DNA, the CDR3 is TGTGCCAGCAGTTTAGGGCGTAACTATGGCTACACCTTC.

This clonotype was counted between two and nine times. V gene TRBV12-3 or TRBV12-4 combines with J gene TRBJ1-3, with no clear D. The CDR3 runs to 14 residues. The V end was cut by 5 bases, the J end by 4 bases, with 12 bases between. CDR3 protein: CASSLTSQGNTIYF. In DNA form, the CDR3 reads TGTGCCAGCAGTCTAACCTCCCAAGGAAACACCATATATTTT.

The chain has TRBV7-9 and TRBJ2-1; D unclear. The CDR3 runs to 16 residues. Trimming took 3 bases from V and 3 from J, leaving 15 bases between them. The V gene's germline CDR1 is SEHNR and CDR2 FQNEAQ (reference sequence). The CDR3 spells CASSFSLGFVYNEQFF. The DNA for the CDR3 is TGTGCCAGCAGCTTTAGTCTAGGGTTCGTCTACAATGAGCAGTTCTTC.

In this sample, this clonotype turned up a few times. This rearrangement joins TRBV28 to TRBJ1-2; 7 bases agree with TRBD1. V was pared by 4 bases and J by 6 bases, with 5 bases of the junction left unmatched. The CDR3 contains 13 residues. Germline V gene data show CDR1 as MDHEN and CDR2 as SYDVKM. Here the CDR3 DNA reads TGTGCCAGCAGTTCCGACAGGGTTGATGGCTACACCTTC. Amino acids: CASSSDRVDGYTF.

Concerning this clonotype itself: This could be a read error, since a much larger clone is one nucleotide away. The chain carries TRBV2 and TRBJ1-1, with D unresolved. V lost 8 bases, J lost 1 base, and 14 bases lay in between. Per the germline V gene, CDR1 is SNHLY and CDR2 is FYNNEI. The CDR3 is made up of 14 amino acids. The DNA of the CDR3 is TGTGCCAGCGGCAGGCGCAAATGGAACACTGAAGCTTTCTTT. Translating gives CASGRRKWNTEAFF.

The sample holds many counts of this clonotype. The V gene is TRBV16, the J gene TRBJ1-5, with 8 bases fitting TRBD1. This CDR3 is 15 amino acids long. The ends lost 7 bases at V and 4 bases at J; junction bases unmatched: 9. The germline V gene encodes CDR1 KGHSY and CDR2 FQNENV. The DNA for the CDR3 is TGTGCCAGCACCGCGGGACAGGCCCAAAATCAGCCCCAGCATTTT. The encoded protein is CASTAGQAQNQPQHF.

This clonotype was seen at least ten times. The chain has TRBV11-2 and TRBJ2-1; D gene uncertain. Trimming shortened V by 5 bases and J by 2 bases, and 13 bases separated the two germline ends. CDR3 length: 15 amino acids. Germline-derived CDR1 and CDR2 are SGHAT and FQNNGV. The CDR3 nucleotides read TGTGCCAGCAGCCTGGAGCGTGGTCCCTACAATGAGCAGTTCTTC. It translates to CASSLERGPYNEQFF.

This clonotype was seen a handful of times. CDR3 sequence (DNA): TGTGCCACCAGTGATTTCCCGCCCGAGGGGACACCCAATGAGCAGTTCTTC. Translating it yields CATSDFPPEGTPNEQFF. V and J are TRBV24-1 and TRBJ2-1; TRBD1 might be the D (6 bases). V was pared by 1 base and J by 6 bases, with 18 bases between. This CDR3 is 17 amino acids long. Germline V lookup: CDR1 KGHDR, CDR2 SFDVKD.

This sequence joins TRBV19 and TRBJ1-2, with D possibly being TRBD1 (6 bases). CDR1 and CDR2 (germline): LNHDA, SQIVND (reference sequence). The CDR3 covers 15 residues. The V end lost 3 bases, the J end lost 4 bases, and 15 bases lay between the germline ends. The CDR3 DNA reads TGTGCCAGTAGTATCCCCCCACAGGGAGGCTATGGCTACACCTTC. Encoded protein: CASSIPPQGGYGYTF.

The chain links TRBV5-1 to TRBJ2-7; tentatively, D is TRBD1 (6 bases). Germline V gene sequence: CDR1 SGHRS, CDR2 YFSETQ. The V end lost 4 bases, the J end lost 5 bases, and 16 bases lay between the germline ends. CDR3 size: 14 residues. As DNA, the CDR3 is TGCGCCAGCAGCCCAGGGGCCCCCTGGGACGAGCAGTACTTC. It specifies CASSPGAPWDEQYF.

V and J are TRBV5-1 and TRBJ2-1; 9 nucleotides line up with TRBD2. Looked up from germline, CDR1 is SGHRS and CDR2 is YFSETQ. V shed 6 bases, J shed 9 bases, and the junction held 4 bases outside the gene matches. The CDR3 is made up of 12 amino acids. CDR3 sequence reads: CASKAGGSEQFF. The CDR3 bases are TGCGCCAGCAAAGCGGGAGGTAGTGAGCAGTTCTTC.

The V call is TRBV2, the J call TRBJ1-2; D unclear. V was pared by 6 bases and J by 3 bases, with 8 bases between. CDR1 SNHLY and CDR2 FYNNEI come from the germline V gene. The CDR3 totals 12 residues. The CDR3 reads CASREGDYGYTF. The CDR3 nucleotides read TGTGCCAGCAGGGAGGGTGACTATGGCTACACCTTC.